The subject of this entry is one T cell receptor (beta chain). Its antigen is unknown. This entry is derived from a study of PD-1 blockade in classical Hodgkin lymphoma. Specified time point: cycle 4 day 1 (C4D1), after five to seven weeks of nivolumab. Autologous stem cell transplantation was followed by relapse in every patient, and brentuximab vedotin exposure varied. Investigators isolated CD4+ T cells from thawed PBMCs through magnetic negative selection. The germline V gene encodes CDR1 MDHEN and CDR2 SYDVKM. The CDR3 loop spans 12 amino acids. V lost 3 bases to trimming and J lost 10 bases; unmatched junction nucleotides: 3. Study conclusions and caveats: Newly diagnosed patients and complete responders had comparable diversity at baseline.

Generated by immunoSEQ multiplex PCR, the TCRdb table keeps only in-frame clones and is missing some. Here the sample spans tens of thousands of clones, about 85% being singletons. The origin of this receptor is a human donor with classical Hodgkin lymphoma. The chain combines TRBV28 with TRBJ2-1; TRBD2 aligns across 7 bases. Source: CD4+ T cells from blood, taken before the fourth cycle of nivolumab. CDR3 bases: TGTGCCAGCAGTTTTAGCGGGCTCGAGCAGTTCTTC. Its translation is CASSFSGLEQFF.